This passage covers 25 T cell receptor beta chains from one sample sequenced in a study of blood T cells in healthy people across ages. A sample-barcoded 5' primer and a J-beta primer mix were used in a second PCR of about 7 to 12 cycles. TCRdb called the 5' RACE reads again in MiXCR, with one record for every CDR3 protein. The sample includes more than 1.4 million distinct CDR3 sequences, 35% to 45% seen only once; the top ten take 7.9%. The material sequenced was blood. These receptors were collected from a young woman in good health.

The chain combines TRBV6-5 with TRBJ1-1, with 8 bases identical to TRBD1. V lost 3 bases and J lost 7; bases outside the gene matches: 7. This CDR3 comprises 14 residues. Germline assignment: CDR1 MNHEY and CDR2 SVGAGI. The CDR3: CASSYTPGQGEAFF. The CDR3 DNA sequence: TGTGCCAGCAGTTATACACCCGGACAGGGTGAAGCTTTCTTT.

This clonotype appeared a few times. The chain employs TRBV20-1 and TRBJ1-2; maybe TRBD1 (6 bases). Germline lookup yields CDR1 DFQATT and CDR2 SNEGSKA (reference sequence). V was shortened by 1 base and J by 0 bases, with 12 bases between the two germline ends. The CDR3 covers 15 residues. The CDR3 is CSARGGGFANYGYTF. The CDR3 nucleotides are TGCAGTGCTAGAGGAGGGGGATTTGCTAACTATGGCTACACCTTC.

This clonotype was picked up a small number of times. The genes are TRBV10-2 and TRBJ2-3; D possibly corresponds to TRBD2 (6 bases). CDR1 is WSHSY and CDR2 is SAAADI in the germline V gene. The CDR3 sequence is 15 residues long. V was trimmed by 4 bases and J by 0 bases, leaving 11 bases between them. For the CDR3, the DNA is TGCGCCAGCAGTGTCGACGGGGGAAGCACAGATACGCAGTATTTT. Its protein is CASSVDGGSTDTQYF.

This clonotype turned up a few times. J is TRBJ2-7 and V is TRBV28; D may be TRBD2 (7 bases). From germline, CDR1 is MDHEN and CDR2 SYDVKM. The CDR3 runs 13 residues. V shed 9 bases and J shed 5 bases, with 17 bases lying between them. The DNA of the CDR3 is TGTGCCAGTTCTGGGGGGGCAATAGACGAGCAGTACTTC. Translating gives CASSGGAIDEQYF.

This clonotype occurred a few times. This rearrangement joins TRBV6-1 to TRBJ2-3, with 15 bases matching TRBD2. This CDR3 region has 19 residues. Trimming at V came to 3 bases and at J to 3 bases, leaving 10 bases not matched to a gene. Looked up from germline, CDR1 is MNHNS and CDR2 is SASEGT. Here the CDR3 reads CASSDASGTSGRRTDTQYF. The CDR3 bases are TGTGCCAGCAGTGATGCATCCGGGACTAGCGGGAGGCGGACAGATACGCAGTATTTT.

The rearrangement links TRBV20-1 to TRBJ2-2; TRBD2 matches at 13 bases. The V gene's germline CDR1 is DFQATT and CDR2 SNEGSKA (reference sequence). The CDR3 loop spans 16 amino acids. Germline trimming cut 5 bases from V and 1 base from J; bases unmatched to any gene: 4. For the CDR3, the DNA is TGCAGTGCTCCGGGACTAGCGGGGCTGAACACCGGGGAGCTGTTTTTT. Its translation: CSAPGLAGLNTGELFF.

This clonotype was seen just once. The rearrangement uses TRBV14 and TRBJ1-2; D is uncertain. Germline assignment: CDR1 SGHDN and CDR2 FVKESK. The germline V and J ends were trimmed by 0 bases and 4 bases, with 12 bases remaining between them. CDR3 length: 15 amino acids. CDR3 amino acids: CASSQDTAGRYGYTF. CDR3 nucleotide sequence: TGTGCCAGCAGCCAAGACACGGCAGGACGCTATGGCTACACCTTC.

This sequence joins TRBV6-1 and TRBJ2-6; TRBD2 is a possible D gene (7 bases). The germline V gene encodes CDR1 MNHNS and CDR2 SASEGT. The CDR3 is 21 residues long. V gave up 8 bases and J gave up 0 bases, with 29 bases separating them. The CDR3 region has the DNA TGTGCCAGCTTTTTTTGGAGTGGCGGGGGCAGGGGACACTCTGGGGCCAACGTCCTGACTTTC. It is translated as CASFFWSGGGRGHSGANVLTF.

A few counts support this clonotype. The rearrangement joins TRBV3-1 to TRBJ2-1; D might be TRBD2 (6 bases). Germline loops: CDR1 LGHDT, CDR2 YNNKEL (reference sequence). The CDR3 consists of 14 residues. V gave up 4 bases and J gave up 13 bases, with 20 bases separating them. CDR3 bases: TGTGCCAGCAGCCCTGGAGGACTGGGGGGAAGTCAGTTCTTC. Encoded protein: CASSPGGLGGSQFF.

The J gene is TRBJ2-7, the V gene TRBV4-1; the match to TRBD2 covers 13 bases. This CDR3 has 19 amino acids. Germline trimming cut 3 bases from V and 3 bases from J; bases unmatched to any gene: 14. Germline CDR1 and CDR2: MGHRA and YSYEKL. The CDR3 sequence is CASSQGLAGSPTDYYEQYF. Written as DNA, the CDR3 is TGCGCCAGCAGCCAGGGACTAGCGGGATCACCGACGGATTACTACGAGCAGTACTTC.

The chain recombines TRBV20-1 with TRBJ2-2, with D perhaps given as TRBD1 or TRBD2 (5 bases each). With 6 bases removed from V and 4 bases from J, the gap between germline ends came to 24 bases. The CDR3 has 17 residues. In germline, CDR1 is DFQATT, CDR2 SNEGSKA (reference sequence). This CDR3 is CSATGRDSLGFTGELFF. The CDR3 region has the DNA TGCAGTGCCACAGGACGGGATTCCCTAGGATTCACCGGGGAGCTGTTTTTT.

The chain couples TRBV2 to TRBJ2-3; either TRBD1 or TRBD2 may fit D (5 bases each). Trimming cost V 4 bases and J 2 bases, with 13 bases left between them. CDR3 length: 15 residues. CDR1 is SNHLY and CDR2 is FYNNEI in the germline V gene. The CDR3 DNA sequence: TGTGCCAGCAGTGTCGAGAGGGGCAACACAGATACGCAGTATTTT. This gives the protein CASSVERGNTDTQYF.

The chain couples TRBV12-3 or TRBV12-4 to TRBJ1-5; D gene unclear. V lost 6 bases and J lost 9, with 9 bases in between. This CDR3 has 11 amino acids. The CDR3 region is CASSRAGPQHF. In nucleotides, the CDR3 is TGTGCCAGCAGCCGGGCGGGGCCCCAGCATTTT.

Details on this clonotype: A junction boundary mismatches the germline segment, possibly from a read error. CDR3 bases: TGTGCCAACAGCCTCCTCCCCGGGGAAACAGATACGCAGTATTTT. Translating it yields CANSLLPGETDTQYF. The J gene is TRBJ2-3, the V gene TRBV14, with a possible D match to TRBD2 (5 bases). Germline V lookup: CDR1 SGHDN, CDR2 FVKESK. The length of the CDR3 is 15 residues.

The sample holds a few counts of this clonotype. CDR3 in amino acids: CASSPGTGSNNEQFF. The CDR3 nucleotides read TGTGCCAGCAGCCCCGGGACAGGGTCCAACAATGAGCAGTTCTTC. V gene TRBV6-2 or TRBV6-3 combines with J gene TRBJ2-1; 9 bases fit TRBD1. In germline, CDR1 is MNHEY, CDR2 SVGEGT. V lost 6 bases and J lost 5; bases outside the gene matches: 8. The length of the CDR3 is 15 residues.

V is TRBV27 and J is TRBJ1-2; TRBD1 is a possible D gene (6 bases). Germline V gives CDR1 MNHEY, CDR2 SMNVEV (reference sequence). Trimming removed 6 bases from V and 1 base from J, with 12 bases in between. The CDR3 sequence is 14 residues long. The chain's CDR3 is CASSPTGLNYGYTF. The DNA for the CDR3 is TGTGCCAGCAGCCCGACAGGCCTTAACTATGGCTACACCTTC.

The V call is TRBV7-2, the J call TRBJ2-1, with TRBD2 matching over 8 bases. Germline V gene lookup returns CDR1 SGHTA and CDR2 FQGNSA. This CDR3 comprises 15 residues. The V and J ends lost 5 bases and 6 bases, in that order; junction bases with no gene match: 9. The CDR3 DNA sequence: TGTGCCAGCAGCCTCTTAGCGGGGTTAGGCAATGAGCAGTTCTTC. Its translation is CASSLLAGLGNEQFF.

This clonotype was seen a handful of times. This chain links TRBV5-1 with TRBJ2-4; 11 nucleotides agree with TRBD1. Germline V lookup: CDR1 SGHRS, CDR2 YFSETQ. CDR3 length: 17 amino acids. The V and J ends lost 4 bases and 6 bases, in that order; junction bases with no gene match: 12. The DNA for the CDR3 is TGCGCCAGCAGCCTCGGACAGGGGGCGCCTTTCGGAAACATTCAGTACTTC. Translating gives CASSLGQGAPFGNIQYF.

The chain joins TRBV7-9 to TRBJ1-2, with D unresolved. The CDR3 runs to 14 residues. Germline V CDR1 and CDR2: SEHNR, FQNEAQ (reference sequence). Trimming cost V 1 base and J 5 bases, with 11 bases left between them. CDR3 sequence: CASSLVTRAYGYTF. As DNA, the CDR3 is TGTGCCAGCAGCTTAGTCACCCGGGCTTATGGCTACACCTTC.

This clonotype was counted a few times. The CDR3 DNA reads as TGCGCCAGCAGCCTAAGACTAGCGGGGCAGAGCTCCTACGAGCAGTACTTC. This translates into CASSLRLAGQSSYEQYF. The chain is built from TRBV5-1 and TRBJ2-7, with 11 positions matching TRBD2. The germline gives CDR1 SGHRS, CDR2 YFSETQ. CDR3 length equals 17 residues. V lost 4 bases to trimming and J lost 0 bases; unmatched junction nucleotides: 9. Full variable domain (outside the CDR3, taken from reference TRBV5-1 and TRBJ2-7): KAGVTQTPRYLIKTRGQQVTLSCSPISGHRSVSWYQQTPGQGLQFLFEYFSETQRNKGNFPGRFSGRQFSNSRSEMNVSTLELGDSALYLCASSLRLAGQSSYEQYFGPGTRLTVT.

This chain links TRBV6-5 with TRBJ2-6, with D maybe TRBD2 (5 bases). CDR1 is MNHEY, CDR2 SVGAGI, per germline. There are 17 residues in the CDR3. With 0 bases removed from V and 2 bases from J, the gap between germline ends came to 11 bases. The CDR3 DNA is TGTGCCAGCAGTTACTCGGACGGGGTGGCTGGGGCCAACGTCCTGACTTTC. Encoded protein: CASSYSDGVAGANVLTF.

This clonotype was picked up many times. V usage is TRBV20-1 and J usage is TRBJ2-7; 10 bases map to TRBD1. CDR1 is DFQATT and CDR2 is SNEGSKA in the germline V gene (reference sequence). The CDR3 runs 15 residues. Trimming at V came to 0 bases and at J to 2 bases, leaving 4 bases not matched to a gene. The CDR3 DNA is TGCAGTGCTAGAGATTTGGGACAGGGGACCTACGAGCAGTACTTC. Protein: CSARDLGQGTYEQYF.

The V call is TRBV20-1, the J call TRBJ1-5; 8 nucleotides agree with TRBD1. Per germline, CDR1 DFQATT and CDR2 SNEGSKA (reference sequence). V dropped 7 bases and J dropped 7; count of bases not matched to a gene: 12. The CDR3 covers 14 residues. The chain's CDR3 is CSVAIPGGGQPQHF. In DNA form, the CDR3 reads TGCAGTGTCGCAATTCCAGGGGGCGGACAGCCCCAGCATTTT.

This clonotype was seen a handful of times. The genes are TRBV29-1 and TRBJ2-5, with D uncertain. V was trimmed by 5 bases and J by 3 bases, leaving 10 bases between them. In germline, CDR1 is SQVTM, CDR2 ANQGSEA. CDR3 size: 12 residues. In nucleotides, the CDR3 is TGCAGCGTTTCGGGCAGTAAAGAGACCCAGTACTTC. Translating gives CSVSGSKETQYF.

The CDR3 loop is CASSEESLQETQYF. CDR3 coding DNA: TGTGCCAGCAGTGAAGAAAGCCTCCAAGAGACCCAGTACTTC. This chain connects TRBV6-1 to TRBJ2-5; D call uncertain. Germline V lookup: CDR1 MNHNS, CDR2 SASEGT. This CDR3 contains 14 residues. V dropped 1 base and J dropped 1 base, with 7 bases sitting between them.